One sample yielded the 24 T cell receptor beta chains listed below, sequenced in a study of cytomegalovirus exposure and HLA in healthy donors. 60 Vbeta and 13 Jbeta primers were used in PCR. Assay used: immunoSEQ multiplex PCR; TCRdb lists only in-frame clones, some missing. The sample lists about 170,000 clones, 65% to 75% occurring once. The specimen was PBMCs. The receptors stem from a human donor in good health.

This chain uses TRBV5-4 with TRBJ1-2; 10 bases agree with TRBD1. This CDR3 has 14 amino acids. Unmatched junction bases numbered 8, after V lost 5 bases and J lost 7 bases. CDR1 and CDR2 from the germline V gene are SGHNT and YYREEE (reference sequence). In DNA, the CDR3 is TGTGCCAGCAGGATCGTGGGACAGGGGTGTGGCTACACCTTC. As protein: CASRIVGQGCGYTF.

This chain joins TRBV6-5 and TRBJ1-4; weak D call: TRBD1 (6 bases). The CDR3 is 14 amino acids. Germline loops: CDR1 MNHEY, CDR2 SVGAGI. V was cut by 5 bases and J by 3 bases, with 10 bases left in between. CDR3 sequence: CASSVGAANEKLFF. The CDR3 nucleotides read TGTGCCAGCAGTGTGGGGGCGGCTAATGAAAAACTGTTTTTT.

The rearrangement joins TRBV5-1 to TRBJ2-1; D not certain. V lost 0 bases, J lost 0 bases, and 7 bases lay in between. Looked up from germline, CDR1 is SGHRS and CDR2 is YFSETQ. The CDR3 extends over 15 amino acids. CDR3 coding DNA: TGCGCCAGCAGCTTGGAACCCAGCTCCTACAATGAGCAGTTCTTC. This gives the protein CASSLEPSSYNEQFF.

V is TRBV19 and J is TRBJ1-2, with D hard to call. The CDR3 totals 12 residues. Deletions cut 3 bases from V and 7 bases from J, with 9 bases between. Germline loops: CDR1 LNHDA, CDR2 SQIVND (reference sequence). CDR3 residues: CASSMALLGYTF. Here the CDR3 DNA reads TGTGCCAGTAGTATGGCTCTGCTTGGCTACACCTTC.

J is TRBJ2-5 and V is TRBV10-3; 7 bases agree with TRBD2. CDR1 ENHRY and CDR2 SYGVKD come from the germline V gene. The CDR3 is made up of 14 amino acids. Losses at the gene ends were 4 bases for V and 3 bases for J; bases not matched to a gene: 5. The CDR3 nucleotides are TGTGCCATCAGTGGGACTAGTGGTGAAGAGACCCAGTACTTC. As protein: CAISGTSGEETQYF.

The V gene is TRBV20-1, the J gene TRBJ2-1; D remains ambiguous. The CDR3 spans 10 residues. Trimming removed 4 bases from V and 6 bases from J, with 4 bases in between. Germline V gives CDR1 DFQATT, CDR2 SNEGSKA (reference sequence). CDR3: CSANGNEQFF. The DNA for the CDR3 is TGCAGTGCTAACGGCAATGAGCAGTTCTTC.

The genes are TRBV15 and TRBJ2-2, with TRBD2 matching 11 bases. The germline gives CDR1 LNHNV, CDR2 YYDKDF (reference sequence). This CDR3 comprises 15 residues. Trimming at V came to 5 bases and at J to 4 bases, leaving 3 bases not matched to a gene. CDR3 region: CATSLSGGVTGELFF. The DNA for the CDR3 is TGTGCCACCAGCCTTAGCGGGGGGGTCACCGGGGAGCTGTTTTTT.

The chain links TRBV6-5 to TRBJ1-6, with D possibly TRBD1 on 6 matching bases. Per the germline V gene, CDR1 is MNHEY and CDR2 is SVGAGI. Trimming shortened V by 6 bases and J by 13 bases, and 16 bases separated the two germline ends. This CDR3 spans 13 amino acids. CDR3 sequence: CASRSGAEGPLHF. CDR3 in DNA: TGTGCCAGCAGATCAGGGGCCGAGGGGCCCCTCCACTTT.

CDR3 amino acids: CASLYRDRGRWELFF. In DNA form, the CDR3 reads TGTGCCAGCCTTTACCGGGACAGGGGTCGGTGGGAGCTGTTTTTT. The chain joins TRBV19 to TRBJ2-2; 10 nucleotides align to TRBD1. CDR1 and CDR2 from the germline V gene are LNHDA and SQIVND (reference sequence). The CDR3 spans 15 residues. V lost 9 bases, J lost 9 bases, and 13 bases stayed unmatched.

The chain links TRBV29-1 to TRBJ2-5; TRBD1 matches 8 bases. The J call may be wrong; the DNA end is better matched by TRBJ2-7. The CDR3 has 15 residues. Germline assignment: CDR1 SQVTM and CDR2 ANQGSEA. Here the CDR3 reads CSALSGTGKTYEQYF. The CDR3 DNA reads TGCAGCGCTCTCTCCGGGACAGGCAAAACCTACGAGCAGTACTTC.

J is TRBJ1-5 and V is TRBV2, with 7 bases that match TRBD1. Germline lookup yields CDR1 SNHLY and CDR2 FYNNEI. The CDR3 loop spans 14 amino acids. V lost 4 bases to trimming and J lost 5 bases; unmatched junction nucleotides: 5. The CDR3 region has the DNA TGTGCCAGCAGTGGACAGGGCAGTCATCAGCCCCAGCATTTT. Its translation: CASSGQGSHQPQHF.

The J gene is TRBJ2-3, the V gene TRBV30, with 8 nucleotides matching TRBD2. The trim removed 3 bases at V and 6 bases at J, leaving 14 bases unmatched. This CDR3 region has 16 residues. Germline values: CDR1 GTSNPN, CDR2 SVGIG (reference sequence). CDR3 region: CAWRSSGEFGFDTQYF. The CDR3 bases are TGTGCCTGGAGGAGTAGCGGGGAGTTTGGTTTTGATACGCAGTATTTT. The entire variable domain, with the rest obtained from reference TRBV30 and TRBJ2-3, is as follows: SQTIHQWPATLVQPVGSPLSLECTVEGTSNPNLYWYRQAAGRGLQLLFYSVGIGQISSEVPQNLSASRPQDRQFILSSKKLLLSDSGFYLCAWRSSGEFGFDTQYFGPGTRLTVL.

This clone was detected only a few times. The DNA of the CDR3 is TGCGCCAGCAGCCAAGATTGGGGACAGGGAGTCCATGGCTACACCTTC. As protein: CASSQDWGQGVHGYTF. The V call is TRBV4-3, the J call TRBJ1-2; 9 positions agree with TRBD1. This CDR3 has 16 amino acids. Germline CDR1 LGHNA, CDR2 YSLEER. After removal of 0 bases from V and 6 bases from J, the junction contained 8 bases not matched to a gene.

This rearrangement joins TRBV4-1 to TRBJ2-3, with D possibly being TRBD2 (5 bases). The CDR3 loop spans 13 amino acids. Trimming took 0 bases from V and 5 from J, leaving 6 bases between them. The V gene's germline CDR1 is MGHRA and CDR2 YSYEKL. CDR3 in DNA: TGCGCCAGCAGCCAAGATGAGGGAGATACGCAGTATTTT. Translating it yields CASSQDEGDTQYF.

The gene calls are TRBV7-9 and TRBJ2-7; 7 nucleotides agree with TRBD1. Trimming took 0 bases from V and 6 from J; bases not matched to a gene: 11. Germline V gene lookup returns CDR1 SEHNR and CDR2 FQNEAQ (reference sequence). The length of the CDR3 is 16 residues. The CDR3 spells CASSLARPTGSTEQYF. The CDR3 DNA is TGTGCCAGCAGCTTAGCCAGACCGACAGGGTCCACCGAGCAGTACTTC.

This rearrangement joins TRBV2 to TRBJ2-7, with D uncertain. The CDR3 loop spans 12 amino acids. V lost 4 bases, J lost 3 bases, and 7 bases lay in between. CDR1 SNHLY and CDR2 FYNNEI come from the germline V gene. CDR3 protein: CASSVEHYEQYF. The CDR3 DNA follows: TGTGCCAGCAGTGTAGAGCACTACGAGCAGTACTTC.

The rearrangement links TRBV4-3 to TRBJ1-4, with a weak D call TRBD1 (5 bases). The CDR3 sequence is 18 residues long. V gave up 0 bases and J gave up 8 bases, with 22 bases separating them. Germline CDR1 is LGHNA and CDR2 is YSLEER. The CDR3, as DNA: TGCGCCAGCAGCCAAGAGGCAGGGTTTGGTCCGCGCCTAGAAAAACTGTTTTTT. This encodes CASSQEAGFGPRLEKLFF.

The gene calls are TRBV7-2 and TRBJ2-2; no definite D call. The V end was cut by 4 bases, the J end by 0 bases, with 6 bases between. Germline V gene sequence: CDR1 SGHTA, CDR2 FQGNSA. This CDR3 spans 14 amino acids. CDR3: CASSYMSNTGELFF. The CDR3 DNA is TGTGCCAGCAGCTATATGTCGAACACCGGGGAGCTGTTTTTT.

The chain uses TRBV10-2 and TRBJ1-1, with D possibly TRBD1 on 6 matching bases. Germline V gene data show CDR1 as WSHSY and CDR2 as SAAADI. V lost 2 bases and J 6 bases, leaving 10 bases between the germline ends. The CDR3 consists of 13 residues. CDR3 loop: CASSETGRPEAFF. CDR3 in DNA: TGCGCCAGCAGTGAGACAGGGCGCCCTGAAGCTTTCTTT.

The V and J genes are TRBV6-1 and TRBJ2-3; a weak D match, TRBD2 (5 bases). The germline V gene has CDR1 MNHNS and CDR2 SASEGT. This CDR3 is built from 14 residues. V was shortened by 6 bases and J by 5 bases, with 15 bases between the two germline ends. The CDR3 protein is CASRDRVEGDTQYF. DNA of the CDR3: TGTGCCAGCAGGGACCGGGTTGAGGGAGATACGCAGTATTTT.

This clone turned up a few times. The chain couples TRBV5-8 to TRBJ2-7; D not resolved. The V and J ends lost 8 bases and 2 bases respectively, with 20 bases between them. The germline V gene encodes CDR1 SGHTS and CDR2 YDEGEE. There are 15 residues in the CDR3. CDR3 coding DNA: TGTGCCAGTTTCCCCTTTATCGACGGAGCCTACGAGCAGTACTTC. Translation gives CASFPFIDGAYEQYF. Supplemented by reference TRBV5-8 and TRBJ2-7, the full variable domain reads EAGVTQSPTHLIKTRGQQATLRCSPISGHTSVYWYQQALGLGLQFLLWYDEGEERNRGNFPPRFSGRQFPNYSSELNVNALELEDSALYLCASFPFIDGAYEQYFGPGTRLTVT.

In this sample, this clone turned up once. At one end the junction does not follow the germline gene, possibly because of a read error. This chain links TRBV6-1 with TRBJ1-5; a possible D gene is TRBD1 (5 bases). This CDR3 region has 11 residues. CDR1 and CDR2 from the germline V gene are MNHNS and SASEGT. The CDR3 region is CASSGEGYVYF. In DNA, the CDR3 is TGTGCCAGCAGTGGGGAGGGGTACGTATATTTT.

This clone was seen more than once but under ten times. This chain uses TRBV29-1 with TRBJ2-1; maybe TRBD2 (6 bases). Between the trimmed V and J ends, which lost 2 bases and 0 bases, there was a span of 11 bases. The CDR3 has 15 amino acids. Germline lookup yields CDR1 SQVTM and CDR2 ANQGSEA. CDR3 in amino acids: CSVELGGTSYNEQFF. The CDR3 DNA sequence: TGCAGCGTTGAACTCGGCGGGACCTCCTACAATGAGCAGTTCTTC.

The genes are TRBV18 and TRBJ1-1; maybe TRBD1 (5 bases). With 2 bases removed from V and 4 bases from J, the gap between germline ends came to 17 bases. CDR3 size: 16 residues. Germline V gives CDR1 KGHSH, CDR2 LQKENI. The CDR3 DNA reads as TGTGCCAGCTCACCAAGGAGGGACCCAGATAGCACTGAAGCTTTCTTT. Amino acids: CASSPRRDPDSTEAFF.